These T cell receptor beta chains were read from a single sample in a study of blood T cell repertoires in COVID-19. TCRdb's copy holds only in-frame clones and misses some; the assay was immunoSEQ multiplex PCR. The sample gives roughly 52,000 clones, around 88% of which show up once; about 22% is in the top ten. Sequencing input: peripheral blood. These receptors came from a woman at least 80 years old with acute or convalescent COVID-19. Both conserved end residues are part of each CDR3. A D gene is named only where the DNA matches it firmly. Only some rows state a clone size, as once, few, many or a class for expanded clones.

V gene	clone size	J gene	D gene	CDR3 protein	CDR3 DNA
TRBV5-1	few	TRBJ2-2	NA	CASSSDGLNTGELFF	TGCGCCAGCAGCTCCGATGGACTTAACACCGGGGAGCTGTTTTTT
TRBV9	NA	TRBJ2-7	TRBD1	CASSVRQGYEQYF	TGTGCCAGCAGCGTCCGACAGGGCTACGAGCAGTACTTC
TRBV27	NA	TRBJ1-1	TRBD1	CASSFDRVVTEAFF	TGTGCCAGCAGTTTCGACAGGGTGGTCACTGAAGCTTTCTTT
TRBV19	NA	TRBJ1-2	TRBD1	CASKNGGTGGRGYTF	TGTGCCAGTAAAAATGGAGGGACAGGGGGACGAGGCTACACCTTC
TRBV19	few	TRBJ2-2	NA	CASNKRATTNTGELFF	TGTGCCAGTAACAAGAGGGCAACAACCAACACCGGGGAGCTGTTTTTT
TRBV3-1/TRBV3-2	NA	TRBJ1-3	NA	CASMMSGSGNTIYF	TGTGCCAGCATGATGTCGGGCTCTGGAAACACCATATATTTT
TRBV30	NA	TRBJ2-6	NA	CAWSRSGGANVLTF	TGTGCCTGGAGTCGGAGTGGTGGGGCCAACGTCCTGACTTTC
TRBV5-5	NA	TRBJ1-3	NA	CASSLTGTGNTIYF	TGTGCCAGCAGCTTGACAGGGACTGGAAACACCATATATTTT
TRBV5-4	NA	TRBJ2-3	NA	CASSRDSRTDTQYF	TGTGCCAGCAGCCGAGACAGCCGCACAGATACGCAGTATTTT
TRBV19	once	TRBJ1-4	NA	CASSGRLNEKLFF	TGTGCCAGTAGCGGCAGGCTTAATGAAAAACTGTTTTTT
TRBV2	NA	TRBJ1-4	NA	CASSYGGGRNEKLFF	TGTGCCAGCAGTTACGGGGGGGGGAGAAATGAAAAACTGTTTTTT
TRBV7-9	NA	TRBJ1-1	NA	CASSLAGDTEAFF	TGTGCCAGCAGCCTAGCAGGGGACACTGAAGCTTTCTTT
TRBV14	NA	TRBJ2-5	TRBD2	CASSHLAGGEETQYF	TGTGCCAGCAGCCACCTAGCGGGGGGCGAAGAGACCCAGTACTTC
TRBV30	NA	TRBJ1-2	NA	CAWARGWGDGYTF	TGTGCCTGGGCCCGTGGGTGGGGGGACGGCTACACCTTC
TRBV6-1	NA	TRBJ1-2	NA	CASSEVGGADYGYTF	TGTGCCAGCAGTGAAGTAGGGGGGGCAGACTATGGCTACACCTTC
TRBV6-2/TRBV6-3	NA	TRBJ1-6	NA	CASSYYSENSPLHF	TGTGCCAGCAGTTACTACAGTGAAAATTCACCCCTCCACTTT
TRBV18	NA	TRBJ1-6	TRBD1	CASSPRQGRFPLHF	TGTGCCAGCTCACCACGACAGGGGAGGTTCCCCCTCCACTTT
TRBV6-5	NA	TRBJ2-3	NA	CASSSSTDTQYF	TGTGCCAGCAGCTCTAGCACAGATACGCAGTATTTT
TRBV7-8	NA	TRBJ2-1	NA	CASSLEGGASNEQFF	TGTGCCAGCAGCTTAGAAGGGGGGGCATCTAATGAGCAGTTCTTC
TRBV28	NA	TRBJ1-2	TRBD1	CASSFDRGDGYTF	TGTGCCAGCAGTTTTGACAGGGGCGATGGCTACACCTTC
TRBV7-9	NA	TRBJ1-3	NA	CASSWGGSSGNTIYF	TGTGCCAGCAGCTGGGGAGGATCCTCTGGAAACACCATATATTTT
TRBV3-1/TRBV3-2	NA	TRBJ1-5	NA	CASSRSGQPQHF	TGTGCCAGCAGCCGGTCAGGTCAGCCCCAGCATTTT
TRBV7-9	few	TRBJ1-2	NA	CASSTRAGGGYGYTF	TGTGCCAGCAGCACCCGGGCGGGGGGTGGCTATGGCTACACCTTC
TRBV5-1	NA	TRBJ1-6	NA	CASSQGRYNSPLHF	TGCGCCAGCAGCCAGGGCCGGTATAATTCACCCCTCCACTTT
TRBV28	NA	TRBJ1-1	NA	CASTLREGEAFF	TGTGCCAGCACCCTTCGGGAGGGTGAAGCTTTCTTT
TRBV20-1	NA	TRBJ1-1	NA	CRGGQEAFF	TGCAGGGGGGGTCAGGAAGCTTTCTTT
TRBV3-1/TRBV3-2	NA	TRBJ2-1	TRBD2	CASSPLAGGYNEQFF	TGTGCCAGCAGCCCTTTAGCGGGGGGGTACAATGAGCAGTTCTTC
TRBV6-5	NA	TRBJ1-4	TRBD1	CASRDRANEKLFF	TGTGCCAGCCGGGACAGAGCTAATGAAAAACTGTTTTTT
TRBV11-3	NA	TRBJ2-3	TRBD2	CASSLGLFRTSGSDTQYF	TGTGCCAGCAGCCTGGGTCTATTTCGGACTAGCGGTTCAGATACGCAGTATTTT
TRBV6-5	NA	TRBJ1-2	NA	CASRDYLSNYGYTF	TGTGCCAGCAGGGACTACTTATCTAACTATGGCTACACCTTC
TRBV12-5	once	TRBJ2-2	TRBD2	CASGLATQRGGPGELFF	TGTGCTAGTGGTTTGGCCACACAGCGGGGGGGCCCTGGGGAGCTGTTTTTT
TRBV5-1	NA	TRBJ1-1	TRBD1	CASSLGTGEGTEAFF	TGCGCCAGCAGCTTGGGTACAGGGGAAGGGACTGAAGCTTTCTTT